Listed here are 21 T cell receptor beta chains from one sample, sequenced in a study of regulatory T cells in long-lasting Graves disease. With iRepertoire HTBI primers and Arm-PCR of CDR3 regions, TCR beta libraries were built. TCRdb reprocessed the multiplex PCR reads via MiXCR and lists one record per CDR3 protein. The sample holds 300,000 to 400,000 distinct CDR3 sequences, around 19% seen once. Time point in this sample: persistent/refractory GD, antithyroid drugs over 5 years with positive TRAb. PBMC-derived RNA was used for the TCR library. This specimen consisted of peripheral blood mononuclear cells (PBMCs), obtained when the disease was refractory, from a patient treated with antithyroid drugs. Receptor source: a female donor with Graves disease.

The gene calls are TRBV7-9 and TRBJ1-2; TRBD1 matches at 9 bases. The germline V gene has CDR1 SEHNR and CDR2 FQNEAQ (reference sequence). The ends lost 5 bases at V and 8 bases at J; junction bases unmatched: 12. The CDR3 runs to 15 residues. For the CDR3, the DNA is TGTGCCAGCAGCCAAGATATACAGGGGGCGCACGGCTACACCTTC. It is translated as CASSQDIQGAHGYTF.

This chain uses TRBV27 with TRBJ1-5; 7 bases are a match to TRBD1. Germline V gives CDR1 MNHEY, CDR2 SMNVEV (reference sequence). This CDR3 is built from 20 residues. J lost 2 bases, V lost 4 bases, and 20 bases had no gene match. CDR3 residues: CASSSHGLRDRRVGNQPQHF. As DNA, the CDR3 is TGTGCCAGCAGTTCTCATGGTCTCCGGGACAGAAGGGTTGGCAATCAGCCCCAGCATTTT.

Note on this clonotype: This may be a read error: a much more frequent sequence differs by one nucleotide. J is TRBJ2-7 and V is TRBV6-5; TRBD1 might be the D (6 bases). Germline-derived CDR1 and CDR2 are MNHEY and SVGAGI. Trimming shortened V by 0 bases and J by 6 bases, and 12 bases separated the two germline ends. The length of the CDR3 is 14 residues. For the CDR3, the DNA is TGTGCCAGCAGTTACTCCGGGACACCCTGCGAGCAGTACTTC. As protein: CASSYSGTPCEQYF.

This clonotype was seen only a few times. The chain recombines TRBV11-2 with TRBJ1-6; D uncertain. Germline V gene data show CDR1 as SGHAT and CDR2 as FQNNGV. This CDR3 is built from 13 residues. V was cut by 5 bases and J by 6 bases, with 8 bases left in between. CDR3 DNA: TGTGCCAGCAGCCCGAACAGTAATTCACCCCTCCACTTT. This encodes CASSPNSNSPLHF.

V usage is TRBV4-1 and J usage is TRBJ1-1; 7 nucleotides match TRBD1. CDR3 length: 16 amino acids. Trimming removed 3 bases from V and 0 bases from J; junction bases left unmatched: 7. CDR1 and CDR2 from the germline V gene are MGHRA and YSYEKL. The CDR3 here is CASSHRGQLVNTEAFF. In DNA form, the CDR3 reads TGCGCCAGCAGCCACCGGGGACAGCTCGTGAACACTGAAGCTTTCTTT.

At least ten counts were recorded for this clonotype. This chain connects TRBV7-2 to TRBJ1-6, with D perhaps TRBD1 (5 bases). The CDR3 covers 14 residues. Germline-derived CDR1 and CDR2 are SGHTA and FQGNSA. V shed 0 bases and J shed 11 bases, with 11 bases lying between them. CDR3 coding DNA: TGTGCCAGCAGCTTAGCCCCTGGGGGGGCACCCCTCCACTTT. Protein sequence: CASSLAPGGAPLHF.

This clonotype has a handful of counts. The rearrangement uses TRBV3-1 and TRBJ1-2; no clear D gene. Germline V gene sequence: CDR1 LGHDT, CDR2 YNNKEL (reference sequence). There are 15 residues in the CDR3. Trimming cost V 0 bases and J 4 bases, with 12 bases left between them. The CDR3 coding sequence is TGTGCCAGCAGCCAAGATCAAAACCGGGGCTATGGCTACACCTTC. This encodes CASSQDQNRGYGYTF.

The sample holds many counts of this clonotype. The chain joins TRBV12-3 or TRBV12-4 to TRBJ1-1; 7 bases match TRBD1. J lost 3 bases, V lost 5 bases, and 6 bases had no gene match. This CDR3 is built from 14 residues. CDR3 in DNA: TGTGCCAGCAGTGCCCCGACAGGGCACACTGAAGCTTTCTTT. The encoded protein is CASSAPTGHTEAFF.

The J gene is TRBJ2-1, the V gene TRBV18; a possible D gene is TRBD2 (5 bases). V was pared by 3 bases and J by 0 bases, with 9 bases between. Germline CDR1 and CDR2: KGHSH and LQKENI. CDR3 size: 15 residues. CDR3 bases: TGTGCCAGCTCACCGGGCCGGGGCTCCTACAATGAGCAGTTCTTC. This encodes CASSPGRGSYNEQFF.

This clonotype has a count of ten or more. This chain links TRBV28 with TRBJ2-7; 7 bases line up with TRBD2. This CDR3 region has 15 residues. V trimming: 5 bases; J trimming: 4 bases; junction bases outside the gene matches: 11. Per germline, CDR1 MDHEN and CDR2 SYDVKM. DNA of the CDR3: TGTGCCAGCAGTCCTAATGGACTAGTTATGTACGAGCAGTACTTC. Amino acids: CASSPNGLVMYEQYF.

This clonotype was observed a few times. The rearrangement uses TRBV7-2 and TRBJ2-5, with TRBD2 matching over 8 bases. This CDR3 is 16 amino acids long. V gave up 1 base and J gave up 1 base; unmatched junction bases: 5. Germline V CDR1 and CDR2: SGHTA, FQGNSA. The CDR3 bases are TGTGCCAGCAGCTTAGATCGGGGGGGGGTCCAAGAGACCCAGTACTTC. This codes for CASSLDRGGVQETQYF.

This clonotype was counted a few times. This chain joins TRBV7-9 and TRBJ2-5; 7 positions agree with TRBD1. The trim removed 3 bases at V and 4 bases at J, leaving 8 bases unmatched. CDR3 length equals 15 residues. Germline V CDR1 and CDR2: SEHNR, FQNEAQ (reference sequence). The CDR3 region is CASSFGPRGRETQYF. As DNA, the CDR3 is TGTGCCAGCAGCTTTGGCCCCAGGGGGAGAGAGACCCAGTACTTC.

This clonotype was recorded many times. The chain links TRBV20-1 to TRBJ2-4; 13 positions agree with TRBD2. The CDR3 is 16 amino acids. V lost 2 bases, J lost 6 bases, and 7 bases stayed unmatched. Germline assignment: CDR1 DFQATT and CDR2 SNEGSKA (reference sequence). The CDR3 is CSARRGLAGVGNIQYF. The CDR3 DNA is TGCAGTGCTAGACGCGGACTAGCGGGAGTTGGAAACATTCAGTACTTC.

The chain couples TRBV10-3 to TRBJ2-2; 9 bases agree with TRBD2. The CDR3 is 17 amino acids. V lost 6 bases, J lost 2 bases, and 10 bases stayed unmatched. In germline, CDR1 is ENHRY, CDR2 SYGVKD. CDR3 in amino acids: CAIRVGLTSGNTGELFF. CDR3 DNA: TGTGCCATCAGGGTCGGACTGACTAGCGGAAACACCGGGGAGCTGTTTTTT.

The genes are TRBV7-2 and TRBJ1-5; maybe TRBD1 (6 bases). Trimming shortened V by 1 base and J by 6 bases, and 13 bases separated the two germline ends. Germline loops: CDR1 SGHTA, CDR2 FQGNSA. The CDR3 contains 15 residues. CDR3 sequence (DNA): TGTGCCAGCAGCTTAGAGTGGGGACACGGTCAGCCCCAGCATTTT. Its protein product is CASSLEWGHGQPQHF. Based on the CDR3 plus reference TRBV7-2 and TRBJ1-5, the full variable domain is GAGVSQSPSNKVTEKGKDVELRCDPISGHTALYWYRQSLGQGLEFLIYFQGNSAPDKSGLPSDRFSAERTGGSVSTLTIQRTQQEDSAVYLCASSLEWGHGQPQHFGDGTRLSIL.

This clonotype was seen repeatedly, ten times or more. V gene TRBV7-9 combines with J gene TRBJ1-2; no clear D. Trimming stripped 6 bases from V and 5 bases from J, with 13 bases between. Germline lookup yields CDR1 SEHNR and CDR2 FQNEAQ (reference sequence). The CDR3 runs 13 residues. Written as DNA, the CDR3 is TGTGCCAGCAGTTCGACCCTGGAGTATGGCTACACCTTC. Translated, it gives CASSSTLEYGYTF.

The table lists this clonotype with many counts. The CDR3 nucleotides are TGTGCCAGCAGCTCCAGGACAGGGAAACTCTACGAGCAGTACTTC. Translated, it gives CASSSRTGKLYEQYF. The V and J genes are TRBV7-2 and TRBJ2-7, with TRBD1 matching 8 bases. The CDR3 consists of 15 residues. J gave up 3 bases and V 4 bases, and 8 bases lay outside the gene matches. CDR1 is SGHTA, CDR2 FQGNSA, per germline.

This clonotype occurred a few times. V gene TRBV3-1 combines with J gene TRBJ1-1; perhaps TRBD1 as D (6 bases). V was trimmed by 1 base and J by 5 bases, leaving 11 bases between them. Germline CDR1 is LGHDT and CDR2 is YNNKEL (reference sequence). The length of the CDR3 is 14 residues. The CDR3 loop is CASSQVWGRTEAFF. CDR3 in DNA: TGTGCCAGCAGCCAAGTTTGGGGGCGGACTGAAGCTTTCTTT.

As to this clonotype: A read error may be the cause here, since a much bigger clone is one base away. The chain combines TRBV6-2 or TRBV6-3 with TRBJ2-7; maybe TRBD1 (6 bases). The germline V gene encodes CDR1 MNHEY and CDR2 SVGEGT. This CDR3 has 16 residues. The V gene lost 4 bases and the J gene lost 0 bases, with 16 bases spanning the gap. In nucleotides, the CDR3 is TGTGCCAGCAGTTGCGCCTCGGGACACCTCTCCTACGAGCAGTACTTC. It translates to CASSCASGHLSYEQYF.

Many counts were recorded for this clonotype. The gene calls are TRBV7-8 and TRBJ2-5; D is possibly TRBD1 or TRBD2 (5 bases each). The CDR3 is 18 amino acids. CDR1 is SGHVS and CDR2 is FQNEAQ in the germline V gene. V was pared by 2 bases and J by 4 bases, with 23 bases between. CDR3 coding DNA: TGTGCCAGCAGCTTAACGAGGGATGACATAACGAGGGGAGAGACCCAGTACTTC. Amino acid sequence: CASSLTRDDITRGETQYF.

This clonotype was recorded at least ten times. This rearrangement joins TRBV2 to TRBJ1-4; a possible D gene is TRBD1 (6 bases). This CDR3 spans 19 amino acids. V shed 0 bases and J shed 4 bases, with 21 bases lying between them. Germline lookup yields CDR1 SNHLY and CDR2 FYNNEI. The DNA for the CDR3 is TGTGCCAGCAGTGAAGCGCCACCCTTAGGGGGGGCAAGTAATGAAAAACTGTTTTTT. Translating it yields CASSEAPPLGGASNEKLFF.